This T cell receptor (beta chain) comes out of a study of human thymus T cells. Points from the study as a whole: Unrelated individuals were reported by related research to share highly overlapping thymic repertoires. Seemingly biased V and J gene usage marked thymic and blood repertoires.

Per germline, CDR1 SGHTA and CDR2 FQGNSA. V lost 4 bases, J lost 2 bases, and 9 bases lay in between. The CDR3 is 15 amino acids. A note on this clone: The antigen is undetermined.

Corrective heart surgery yielded resections, and these provided the thymus tissue. Samples came from healthy Finnish infants during open corrective cardiac surgery. Profiled with immunoSEQ multiplex PCR; TCRdb holds only in-frame clones, not every one. The sample yields fewer than 85,000 clones, 85% to 95% seen once. Source material: thymus tissue. V is TRBV7-2 and J is TRBJ2-6; no firm D call. The source is a girl in the first two years of life with a congenital heart defect but otherwise immunologically healthy. CDR3 nucleotides: TGTGCCAGCAGCTCCCAAGCTCCTGGGGCCAACGTCCTGACTTTC. Its translation: CASSSQAPGANVLTF.